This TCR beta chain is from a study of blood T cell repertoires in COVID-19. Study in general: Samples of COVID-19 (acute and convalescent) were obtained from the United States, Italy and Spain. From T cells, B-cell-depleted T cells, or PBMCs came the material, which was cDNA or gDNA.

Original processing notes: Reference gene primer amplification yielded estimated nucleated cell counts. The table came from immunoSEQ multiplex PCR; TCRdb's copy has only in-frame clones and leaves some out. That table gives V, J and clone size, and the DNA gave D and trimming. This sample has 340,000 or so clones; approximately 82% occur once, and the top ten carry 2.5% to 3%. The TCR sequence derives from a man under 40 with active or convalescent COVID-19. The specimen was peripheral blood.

The CDR3 protein is CASSQERAGANTGELFF. As DNA, the CDR3 is TGTGCCAGCAGCCAAGAGCGAGCGGGGGCGAACACCGGGGAGCTGTTTTTT. V is TRBV4-2 and J is TRBJ2-2; TRBD2 aligns across 8 bases. The CDR3 has 17 amino acids. CDR1 is LGHNA and CDR2 is YNFKEQ in the germline V gene. The V segment lost 0 bases and the J segment 0 bases; nucleotides outside the gene matches: 3.